These 18 T cell receptor beta chains originate from one sample sequenced in a study of T cells in Graves' hyperthyroidism and ophthalmopathy. RNA transcripts yielded amplified TCR beta CDR3 regions. With the HTBI primer set, the TCR CDR3 went through a first round of RT-PCR. TCRdb re-called the multiplex PCR reads with MiXCR, one entry per CDR3 protein. The sample consists of 730,000 or so distinct CDR3 sequences, under 20% of them appearing once. The sample was blood. These receptors all stem from a woman between 50 and 59 years old with Graves' hyperthyroidism that later progressed to Graves' ophthalmopathy.

This clonotype was seen at least ten times. The chain uses TRBV7-3 and TRBJ2-5; weak D call: TRBD1 (5 bases). Per germline, CDR1 SGHTA and CDR2 FQGTGA. The CDR3 contains 12 residues. Trimming removed 5 bases at V and 4 bases at J, with 8 bases between. The CDR3 DNA is TGTGCCAGCAGCCCCACAGGAGAGACCCAGTACTTC. It codes for CASSPTGETQYF.

The V gene is TRBV4-1, the J gene TRBJ1-1, with unresolved D. In germline, CDR1 is MGHRA, CDR2 YSYEKL. This CDR3 has 15 residues. Deletions cut 4 bases from V and 1 base from J, with 13 bases between. The CDR3 reads CASSLRHGENTEAFF. CDR3 nucleotide sequence: TGCGCCAGCAGCCTGAGGCACGGGGAGAACACTGAAGCTTTCTTT.

This clonotype was seen more than once but under ten times. The CDR3, as DNA: TGTGCCAGCAGCCTAGAGTTGGGAACGATTTATAATTCACCCCTCCACTTT. Protein: CASSLELGTIYNSPLHF. This chain joins TRBV5-6 and TRBJ1-6; the D is unclear. The V end lost 4 bases, the J end lost 4 bases, and 18 bases lay between the germline ends. The CDR3 has 17 residues. Germline CDR1 and CDR2: SGHDT and YYEEEE.

This clonotype was picked up many times. The chain employs TRBV11-2 and TRBJ2-1; D gene ambiguous. The CDR3 totals 16 residues. V lost 0 bases and J 0 bases, leaving 9 bases between the germline ends. CDR1 and CDR2 (germline): SGHAT, FQNNGV. CDR3 coding DNA: TGTGCCAGCAGCTTAGATGAGGTTCGCTCCTACAATGAGCAGTTCTTC. Amino acid sequence: CASSLDEVRSYNEQFF. The full variable domain, its missing parts supplied by reference TRBV11-2 and TRBJ2-1, is EAGVAQSPRYKIIEKRQSVAFWCNPISGHATLYWYQQILGQGPKLLIQFQNNGVVDDSQLPKDRFSAERLKGVDSTLKIQPAKLEDSAVYLCASSLDEVRSYNEQFFGPGTRLTVL.

The table lists this clonotype with many counts. The V gene is TRBV10-3, the J gene TRBJ2-3, with a weak D call TRBD2 (7 bases). The germline gives CDR1 ENHRY, CDR2 SYGVKD. Trimming cost V 3 bases and J 4 bases, with 11 bases left between them. This CDR3 has 14 residues. The chain's CDR3 is CAISDGGAADTQYF. The CDR3 coding sequence is TGTGCCATCAGTGATGGGGGGGCAGCAGATACGCAGTATTTT.

This chain uses TRBV6-2 or TRBV6-3 with TRBJ1-1; D call uncertain. V gave up 5 bases and J gave up 4 bases, with 11 bases separating them. Looked up from germline, CDR1 is MNHEY and CDR2 is SVGEGT. The CDR3 contains 13 residues. The CDR3 sequence is CASSDGYPTEAFF. The CDR3 DNA follows: TGTGCCAGCAGTGACGGTTATCCCACTGAAGCTTTCTTT.

V gene TRBV28 combines with J gene TRBJ1-3, with 7 positions matching TRBD1. Germline assignment: CDR1 MDHEN and CDR2 SYDVKM. V was clipped by 7 bases and J by 0 bases; unmatched bases: 15. This CDR3 has 18 amino acids. The CDR3 coding sequence is TGTGCCAGCACCCTGATATTAGGGGGCTCGCGCTCTGGAAACACCATATATTTT. This codes for CASTLILGGSRSGNTIYF.

In the case of this clonotype: This may come from a read error, since a much larger clone is one base off. V and J are TRBV6-1 and TRBJ2-1, with 11 bases that match TRBD2. This CDR3 has 16 amino acids. V dropped 3 bases and J dropped 2; count of bases not matched to a gene: 3. Germline V lookup: CDR1 MNHNS, CDR2 SASEGT. The CDR3 DNA is TGTGCCAGCAGTGATGCTAGCGGGGGGACCTACAATGAGCAGTTCTTC. This encodes CASSDASGGTYNEQFF.

This chain connects TRBV7-9 to TRBJ2-1; TRBD1 matches 10 bases. With V trimmed by 6 bases and J by 9 bases, 11 bases remained unmatched. The CDR3 loop spans 15 amino acids. Germline values: CDR1 SEHNR, CDR2 FQNEAQ (reference sequence). The CDR3 reads CASRYSGTGAVEQFF. DNA of the CDR3: TGTGCCAGCAGGTATTCCGGGACAGGGGCAGTTGAGCAGTTCTTC.

This clonotype was counted many times. The chain recombines TRBV18 with TRBJ1-4; no firm D call. The CDR3 sequence is 15 residues long. Trimming took off 2 bases at V and 0 bases at J, with 7 bases between the two ends. From germline, CDR1 is KGHSH and CDR2 LQKENI. This CDR3 reads CASSPAEATNEKLFF. In DNA form, the CDR3 reads TGTGCCAGCTCACCAGCAGAAGCAACTAATGAAAAACTGTTTTTT.

Remarks on this clonotype: Its ends do not fully match the called genes, so a read error is possible. This chain connects TRBV10-3 to TRBJ2-5; 15 bases map to TRBD2. The CDR3 length is 18 residues. The germline V gene encodes CDR1 ENHRY and CDR2 SYGVKD. The CDR3: CAIRDSGTSGGPAETQYF. The CDR3 DNA reads TGTGCCATCAGGGATTCCGGGACTAGCGGGGGGCCGGCAGAGACTCAGTACTTC.

This clonotype occurred many times. The rearrangement uses TRBV30 and TRBJ1-4; no definite D call. Deletions cut 4 bases from V and 8 bases from J, with 17 bases between. CDR3 length equals 14 residues. Germline assignment: CDR1 GTSNPN and CDR2 SVGIG (reference sequence). The CDR3 is CAWTVSARPEKLFF. DNA of the CDR3: TGTGCCTGGACAGTGTCGGCCAGGCCCGAAAAACTGTTTTTT.

The V gene is TRBV20-1, the J gene TRBJ2-2, with 8 positions matching TRBD2. CDR1 DFQATT and CDR2 SNEGSKA come from the germline V gene (reference sequence). J lost 6 bases, V lost 5 bases, and 11 bases had no gene match. The CDR3 has 15 residues. CDR3 region: CSARGGLAIAGELFF. The CDR3 coding sequence is TGCAGTGCTCGCGGTGGACTAGCCATAGCCGGGGAGCTGTTTTTT.

This clonotype was seen only a few times. The chain carries TRBV7-8 and TRBJ1-5; the D gene is possibly TRBD1 (5 bases). Deletions cut 1 base from V and 7 bases from J, with 17 bases between. Germline values: CDR1 SGHVS, CDR2 FQNEAQ. The CDR3 contains 16 residues. DNA of the CDR3: TGTGCCAGCAGCTTAGTTGCGCAGGGACGGGGGCAGCCCCAGCATTTT. It is translated as CASSLVAQGRGQPQHF.

This clonotype was observed a handful of times. This chain joins TRBV4-1 and TRBJ2-5; 7 positions match TRBD2. The V and J ends lost 0 bases and 3 bases, in that order; junction bases with no gene match: 7. The CDR3 has 16 amino acids. The germline V gene encodes CDR1 MGHRA and CDR2 YSYEKL. This CDR3 reads CASSQDLRLAEETQYF. CDR3 DNA: TGCGCCAGCAGCCAAGATCTGAGGCTAGCGGAAGAGACCCAGTACTTC.

In its sample, this clonotype was seen many times. V usage is TRBV30 and J usage is TRBJ2-7; D may be TRBD1 or TRBD2 (6 bases each). Trimming stripped 1 base from V and 2 bases from J, with 21 bases between. Germline V CDR1 and CDR2: GTSNPN, SVGIG (reference sequence). This CDR3 comprises 17 residues. CDR3 DNA: TGTGCCTGGAGTGGTGGTCCGGGGGCCCGAAATCCCTACGAGCAGTACTTC. Amino acids: CAWSGGPGARNPYEQYF.

This clonotype was recorded a few times. This CDR3 is CASSPRTPGREKLFF. CDR3 DNA: TGTGCCAGCAGCCCTCGGACCCCTGGCAGAGAAAAACTGTTTTTT. J is TRBJ1-4 and V is TRBV7-9; D gene ambiguous. V was cut by 5 bases and J by 8 bases, with 18 bases left in between. Germline CDR1 reads SEHNR; CDR2 reads FQNEAQ (reference sequence). CDR3 length equals 15 residues.

A single count supports this clonotype. The chain employs TRBV7-2 and TRBJ2-5; 10 positions match TRBD2. CDR3 length: 14 amino acids. Looked up from germline, CDR1 is SGHTA and CDR2 is FQGNSA. V lost 5 bases and J lost 3; bases outside the gene matches: 3. The CDR3 DNA reads as TGTGCCAGCAGCCCTAGCGGGAGAAAAGAGACCCAGTACTTC. This translates into CASSPSGRKETQYF.